The 14 T cell receptor beta chains in this list originate from one sample, sequenced in a study of vaccination and CD4 T cells after COVID-19 (dated by TCRdb to about 2022). Antigens for these TCRs are unknown. The treatment or condition label, as the study defines it: approximately nine-day PBMC culture with coronavirus spike peptide pools or control peptides (ViraFEST assay). The method behind the library was PCR. Sequencing relied on an Illumina iSeq 100. DNA from cultured CD4+ T cells underwent TCR sequencing with the Oncomine TCR Beta short-read assay at the Johns Hopkins FTIC core. Through fastp at Q25 and MiXCR, TCRdb rebuilt clones from the public reads, retaining in-frame beta chains. Each CDR3 protein gets just one entry, which takes the most common genes and DNA from the rows behind it. This sample comprises 15,000 to 20,000 distinct CDR3 sequences, about half of them detected only once. About 13% of the sample lies in the top ten.

Sequences were obtained from cultured CD4+ T cells from blood. These receptors came from a human donor with COVID-19.

J is TRBJ1-2 and V is TRBV28, with TRBD1 matching over 9 bases. This CDR3 spans 15 amino acids. Germline loops: CDR1 MDHEN, CDR2 SYDVKM. V dropped 6 bases and J dropped 4; count of bases not matched to a gene: 9. CDR3 region: CASRVSGTGSYGYTF. CDR3 in DNA: TGTGCCAGCAGAGTTTCCGGGACAGGGTCCTATGGCTACACCTTC.

This sequence joins TRBV25-1 and TRBJ2-1, with D perhaps TRBD1 (6 bases). The CDR3 has 15 amino acids. Germline V gene sequence: CDR1 MGHDK, CDR2 SYGVNS. V was shortened by 4 bases and J by 0 bases, with 10 bases between the two germline ends. CDR3 nucleotides: TGTGCCAGCAGTGCGGGACACCTCTCCTACAATGAGCAGTTCTTC. Protein product: CASSAGHLSYNEQFF.

The chain couples TRBV7-6 to TRBJ1-3; 7 bases fit TRBD1. This CDR3 comprises 15 residues. V trimming: 5 bases; J trimming: 4 bases; junction bases outside the gene matches: 8. Per germline, CDR1 SGHVS and CDR2 FNYEAQ. CDR3 loop: CASSRGGTPGNTIYF. The CDR3 DNA reads as TGTGCCAGCAGCCGAGGGGGCACTCCCGGAAACACCATATATTTT.

Regarding this clonotype: The junction differs from germline at one of its ends, possibly a read error. V usage is TRBV6-4 and J usage is TRBJ1-2; TRBD1 matches at 7 bases. The CDR3 extends over 13 amino acids. Germline V gene lookup returns CDR1 MRHNA and CDR2 SNTAGT. CDR3 in amino acids: CAISDQGVRGYTF. The CDR3 DNA reads as TGTGCCATCAGTGATCAGGGGGTCCGTGGCTACACCTTC.

The chain is built from TRBV9 and TRBJ2-2; the match to TRBD2 covers 10 bases. Germline V gene sequence: CDR1 SGDLS, CDR2 YYNGEE. The junction had 4 bases not matched to a gene; V was cut back by 2 bases and J by 0 bases. The CDR3 consists of 17 residues. In DNA, the CDR3 is TGTGCCAGCAGCGTTGCTAGCGGGGGCCCGAACACCGGGGAGCTGTTTTTT. Protein sequence: CASSVASGGPNTGELFF.

A single count supports this clonotype. The V and J genes are TRBV15 and TRBJ2-5, with D possibly matching TRBD2 (5 bases). This CDR3 has 16 amino acids. V was pared by 1 base and J by 3 bases, with 15 bases between. Germline V gene data show CDR1 as LNHNV and CDR2 as YYDKDF (reference sequence). In DNA, the CDR3 is TGTGCCACCAGCAGAGGACAAGCGGTGAGCGAAGAGACCCAGTACTTC. Translating it yields CATSRGQAVSEETQYF. Full variable domain (missing parts from reference TRBV15 and TRBJ2-5): DAMVIQNPRYQVTQFGKPVTLSCSQTLNHNVMYWYQQKSSQAPKLLFHYYDKDFNNEADTPDNFQSRRPNTSFCFLDIRSPGLGDTAMYLCATSRGQAVSEETQYFGPGTRLLVL.

The gene calls are TRBV12-3 or TRBV12-4 and TRBJ1-6; D remains ambiguous. Trimming shortened V by 2 bases and J by 7 bases, and 9 bases separated the two germline ends. The CDR3 is made up of 14 amino acids. The CDR3 loop reads CASSLSWGNSPLHF. As DNA, the CDR3 is TGTGCCAGCAGTTTAAGTTGGGGAAATTCACCCCTCCACTTT.

This clonotype is a singleton in its sample. This rearrangement joins TRBV6-1 to TRBJ2-2; D tentatively reads TRBD1 or TRBD2 (6 bases each). Germline V gives CDR1 MNHNS, CDR2 SASEGT. This CDR3 region has 14 residues. V was pared by 7 bases and J by 6 bases, with 15 bases between. CDR3 nucleotides: TGTGCCAGCAAGGCAGGGGAGGTTTCCGGGGAGCTGTTTTTT. Amino acids: CASKAGEVSGELFF.

CDR3 loop: CASRGWDQRSGANVLTF. CDR3 nucleotide sequence: TGTGCCAGCAGAGGGTGGGATCAGAGGTCTGGGGCCAACGTCCTGACTTTC. This rearrangement joins TRBV6-1 to TRBJ2-6; D is unclear. V was trimmed by 6 bases and J by 1 base, leaving 16 bases between them. Germline V gives CDR1 MNHNS, CDR2 SASEGT. This CDR3 has 17 residues.

This clonotype appeared a few times. The V call is TRBV6-5, the J call TRBJ1-2; D is unresolved. Germline CDR1 and CDR2: MNHEY and SVGAGI. There are 16 residues in the CDR3. Trimming shortened V by 0 bases and J by 1 base, and 12 bases separated the two germline ends. The CDR3 region has the DNA TGTGCCAGCAGTTACTCGATCGTCCGAAATAACTATGGCTACACCTTC. As protein: CASSYSIVRNNYGYTF.

This rearrangement joins TRBV10-2 to TRBJ2-5, with TRBD2 matching 12 bases. Germline V gives CDR1 WSHSY, CDR2 SAAADI. Trimming cost V 5 bases and J 3 bases; bases outside gene matches: 4. The CDR3 is 15 residues long. This CDR3 reads CASSPRLAGEETQYF. Here the CDR3 DNA reads TGCGCCAGCAGTCCTAGACTAGCGGGGGAAGAGACCCAGTACTTC.

The chain couples TRBV6-1 to TRBJ2-1; 7 bases are a match to TRBD1. The ends lost 5 bases at V and 15 bases at J; junction bases unmatched: 13. The germline V gene encodes CDR1 MNHNS and CDR2 SASEGT. There are 13 residues in the CDR3. CDR3 region: CASSTPGQSDRFF. CDR3 sequence (DNA): TGTGCCAGCAGTACCCCGGGACAGTCAGATCGGTTCTTC.

This chain connects TRBV2 to TRBJ1-6; D not certain. The V gene lost 1 base and the J gene lost 8 bases, with 9 bases spanning the gap. The CDR3 contains 14 residues. Germline V lookup: CDR1 SNHLY, CDR2 FYNNEI. CDR3 in DNA: TGTGCCAGCAGTGAAGTAGGGAGCGATTCACCCCTCCACTTT. This codes for CASSEVGSDSPLHF.

In DNA, the CDR3 is TGTGCCAGCAGCCAGCTGACAGATACGCAGTATTTT. It specifies CASSQLTDTQYF. The V gene is TRBV7-9, the J gene TRBJ2-3; D remains ambiguous. The germline V gene has CDR1 SEHNR and CDR2 FQNEAQ (reference sequence). This CDR3 contains 12 residues. The V gene lost 5 bases and the J gene lost 3 bases, with 6 bases spanning the gap.